A selection of T cell receptor beta chains follows, all from one sample in a study of shared clonotypes between healthy human individuals. Assay: immunoSEQ multiplex PCR; the TCRdb copy retains only in-frame clones and omits some. This sample has approximately 980,000 clones, with around 80% found just once. Sequencing was done on a sample of memory CD4+ T cells sorted from blood. These receptors were taken from a man aged 18 to 30 in good health. Each CDR3 is given with its conserved first and last residue. D genes are given only for firm matches. The size field is filled for only some rows; it gives once, few, many or a size class.

v_call	j_call	d_call	clone_size	cdr3_nt	cdr3_aa
TRBV7-2	TRBJ2-1	TRBD2	-	TGTGCCAGCTCGGAGGGAGGGCCGATCTCTGAGCAGTTCTTC	CASSEGGPISEQFF
TRBV30	TRBJ1-5	-	-	TGTGCCTGGAGTGGGCAGGGTAATCAGCCCCAGCATTTT	CAWSGQGNQPQHF
TRBV6-5	TRBJ1-2	-	-	TGTGCCAGCAGTTACCTCGGGGGCCGCGGCTATGGCTACACCTTC	CASSYLGGRGYGYTF
TRBV5-1	TRBJ1-1	TRBD1	-	TGCGCCAGCAGCTCGTCCGGACAGGGGAACACTGAAGCTTTCTTT	CASSSSGQGNTEAFF
TRBV5-4	TRBJ2-7	-	-	TGTGCCAGCAGCTTGGTGGGAGGGGGCAACCACGAGCAGTACTTC	CASSLVGGGNHEQYF
TRBV4-1	TRBJ1-5	-	-	TGCGCCAGCAGCCAAGATCAGGGGATTCAGCCCCAGCATTTT	CASSQDQGIQPQHF
TRBV6-5	TRBJ2-7	-	-	TGTGCCAGCAGTACCCTGGTCGGGAGCAACGAGCAGTACTTC	CASSTLVGSNEQYF
TRBV7-9	TRBJ2-5	TRBD2	-	TGTGCCAGCAGGGTGGGACTAGCGGGCCAAGAGACCCAGTACTTC	CASRVGLAGQETQYF
TRBV30	TRBJ1-1	TRBD1	few	TGTGCCTGGCGCTGGGGGACAGGGGGCACTGAAGCTTTCTTT	CAWRWGTGGTEAFF
TRBV19	TRBJ1-4	-	-	TGTGCCAGTAGCCTCACCACAGGAAAGAGGCATGAAAAACTGTTTTTT	CASSLTTGKRHEKLFF
TRBV5-1	TRBJ2-3	TRBD1	-	TGCGCCAGCAGCTTAAACGGACAGGGGGCCGGAGATACGCAGTATTTT	CASSLNGQGAGDTQYF
TRBV6-1	TRBJ2-7	TRBD2	-	TGTGCCAGCAGTCTAGCGGGCGTCTACGAGCAGTACTTC	CASSLAGVYEQYF
TRBV7-9	TRBJ2-3	-	-	TGTGCCAGCAGCCAAGTGCCAGATACGCAGTATTTT	CASSQVPDTQYF
TRBV30	TRBJ1-6	-	-	TGTGCCCTTAAGGGGGGGAGCTCCTATAATTCACCCCTCCACTTT	CALKGGSSYNSPLHF
TRBV5-1	TRBJ2-7	-	once	TGCGCCAGCAGCTTGAATACAGGAGGGGAGCAGTACTTC	CASSLNTGGEQYF
TRBV4-3	TRBJ2-3	TRBD1	-	TGCGCCAGCAGCCAAGGGACAGGGGGCGTCGCAGATACGCAGTATTTT	CASSQGTGGVADTQYF
TRBV18	TRBJ1-6	-	-	TGTGCCAGCTCCCTCGACAGGAATTCACCCCTCCACTTT	CASSLDRNSPLHF
TRBV28	TRBJ2-1	-	few	TGTGCCAGCAGTTTGGAATACTTCTACAATGAGCAGTTCTTC	CASSLEYFYNEQFF
TRBV5-1	TRBJ1-1	-	-	TGCGCCAGCAGCCCGGGGGCTGCGGTGGACACTGAAGCTTTCTTT	CASSPGAAVDTEAFF
TRBV9	TRBJ2-3	-	-	TGTGCCAGCAGCGTAGGTCGGGGCGGGGCGGCAGATACGCAGTATTTT	CASSVGRGGAADTQYF
TRBV6-1	TRBJ1-5	-	-	TGTGCCAGCAGTGAAGGCAGGGGAAACAATCAGCCCCAGCATTTT	CASSEGRGNNQPQHF
TRBV6-5	TRBJ1-2	-	-	TGTGCCAGCAGTCCGGACGGATACTATGGCTACACCTTC	CASSPDGYYGYTF
TRBV5-4	TRBJ1-1	-	-	TGTGCCAGCAGCTCAGGGACTCCAATTCCTACTGAAGCTTTCTTT	CASSSGTPIPTEAFF
TRBV7-9	TRBJ1-1	-	-	TGTGCCAGCAGCTTAGAGTTGGCGAACACTGAAGCTTTCTTT	CASSLELANTEAFF
TRBV5-1	TRBJ1-2	-	many	TGCGCCAGCAGTTATGCAGGGGAGGGAGGCTACACCTTC	CASSYAGEGGYTF
TRBV7-2	TRBJ1-2	TRBD1	-	TGTGCCAGCAGCTTAGTAGGGGGCGACGGCTATGGCTACACCTTC	CASSLVGGDGYGYTF
TRBV6-6	TRBJ2-7	-	once	TGTGCCGATGAGGCCCCGATGGACGAGCAGTACTTC	CADEAPMDEQYF
TRBV6-1	TRBJ2-3	-	-	TGTGCCAGCACCCTAGTCGACGGTAGCACAGATACGCAGTATTTT	CASTLVDGSTDTQYF
TRBV30	TRBJ2-1	TRBD2	-	TGTGCCTACTTCAAGCCTCCCGGGACTAGCGGCAATGAGCAGTTCTTC	CAYFKPPGTSGNEQFF
TRBV6-1	TRBJ1-6	-	-	TGTGCCAGCAGTGAATGGTTCCCCCTCCACTTT	CASSEWFPLHF
TRBV7-9	TRBJ1-6	TRBD1	-	TGTGCCAGCGAAACAGGGGGGTATAATTCACCCCTCCACTTT	CASETGGYNSPLHF
TRBV18	TRBJ1-5	-	-	TGTGCCAGCTCACCAGACAGAGGTGGCAATCAGCCCCAGCATTTT	CASSPDRGGNQPQHF
TRBV30	TRBJ2-2	TRBD1	-	TGTGCCTACCCCAAGGGACAGGGGATTACCGGGGAGCTGTTTTTT	CAYPKGQGITGELFF
TRBV6-5	TRBJ2-7	TRBD2	once	TGTGCCAGCAGTTCCCGACTAGCGGGAGGCTACGAGCAGTACTTC	CASSSRLAGGYEQYF
TRBV9	TRBJ2-3	-	-	TGTGCCAGCAGCGTAGATGGGACGCAGTATTTT	CASSVDGTQYF
TRBV10-3	TRBJ2-3	-	once	TGTGCCATCAGTGCTTCTATCGATACGCAGTATTTT	CAISASIDTQYF
TRBV7-9	TRBJ2-7	-	-	TGTGCCAGCACCAAGGAGGGATACGAGCAGTACTTC	CASTKEGYEQYF
TRBV5-1	TRBJ1-6	-	-	TGCGCCAGCAGCTTGGCCGGGACTGCCTATAATTCACCCCTCCACTTT	CASSLAGTAYNSPLHF
TRBV7-6	TRBJ1-2	-	-	TGTGCCAGCAGCCCTCGGGTAGGGGCCTTC	CASSPRVGAF
TRBV9	TRBJ2-3	-	once	TGTGCCAGCAGCGTATCCCTCCCAGATACGCAGTATTTT	CASSVSLPDTQYF
TRBV6-6	TRBJ1-2	-	many	TGTGCCAGCAGTACGGGGAGAGGCTACACCTTC	CASSTGRGYTF
TRBV29-1	TRBJ2-1	TRBD1	many	TGCAGCGTCTCCGGACAGGGGCACTCCTACAATGAGCAGTTCTTC	CSVSGQGHSYNEQFF
TRBV2	TRBJ2-2	-	once	TGTGCCAGCCGAACAGAGAAGCTCACCGGGGAGCTGTTTTTT	CASRTEKLTGELFF
TRBV7-2	TRBJ2-5	TRBD2	-	TGTGCCAGCAGCTTAGCCGGGACTAGCGGGCCGGAGACCCAGTACTTC	CASSLAGTSGPETQYF
TRBV6-1	TRBJ1-5	TRBD1	few	TGTGCCAGCAGTGGCTGGGGACAGGGTTTTAGCAATCAGCCCCAGCATTTT	CASSGWGQGFSNQPQHF
TRBV11-2	TRBJ1-3	-	-	TGTGCCAGCAGCTTATTAGGGGCTACTGGAAACACCATATATTTT	CASSLLGATGNTIYF
TRBV7-9	TRBJ2-3	TRBD2	-	TGTGCCAGCAGCTACGGGCCAGCGGGAGAGCAAAATACGCAGTATTTT	CASSYGPAGEQNTQYF
TRBV5-1	TRBJ2-3	-	-	TGCGCCAGCAGCTTGGCGTACGCTAGCACAGATACGCAGTATTTT	CASSLAYASTDTQYF
TRBV5-1	TRBJ1-4	-	-	TGCGCCAGCAGCTTGGGGACAGCAGCAACTAATGAAAAACTGTTTTTT	CASSLGTAATNEKLFF
TRBV5-1	TRBJ2-4	-	-	TGCGCCAGCAGCTTTACTGGGAGCGGCCCGTGGGGAAACATTCAGTACTTC	CASSFTGSGPWGNIQYF
TRBV2	TRBJ2-7	TRBD1	-	TGTGCCAGCAGTGAGACGGGACAGGCTCATCTATACTTC	CASSETGQAHLYF
TRBV4-1	TRBJ2-5	-	many	TGCGCCAGCAGCCTACTGGGGCTAGTACAGGAGACCCAGTACTTC	CASSLLGLVQETQYF
TRBV10-3	TRBJ1-6	-	-	TGTGCCATCACAGGCGGGGATTCACCCCTCCACTTT	CAITGGDSPLHF
TRBV18	TRBJ2-7	TRBD1	-	TGTGCCAGCTCACCCGGGACAGAGGCCTACGAGCAGTACTTC	CASSPGTEAYEQYF